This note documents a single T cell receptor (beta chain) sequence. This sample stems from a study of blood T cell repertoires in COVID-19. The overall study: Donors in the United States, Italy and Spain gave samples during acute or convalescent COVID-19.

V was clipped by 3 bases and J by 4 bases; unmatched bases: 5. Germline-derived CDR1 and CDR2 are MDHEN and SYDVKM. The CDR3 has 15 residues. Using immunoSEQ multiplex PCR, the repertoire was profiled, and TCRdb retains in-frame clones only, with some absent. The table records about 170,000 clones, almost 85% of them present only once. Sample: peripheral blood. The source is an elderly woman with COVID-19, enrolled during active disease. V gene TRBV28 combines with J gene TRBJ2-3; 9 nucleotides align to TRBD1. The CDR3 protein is CASSLLQGASDTQYF. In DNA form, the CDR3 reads TGTGCCAGCAGTTTGCTACAGGGGGCGTCAGATACGCAGTATTTT.